What follows is one T cell receptor beta chain and its context. This specimen belongs to a study of shared T cell receptors in the human thymus. TCRdb's copy holds only in-frame clones and misses some; the assay was immunoSEQ multiplex PCR. The sample contains 55,000 to 80,000 clones, more than 90% of which appear only once. J lost 4 bases, V lost 6 bases, and 7 bases had no gene match. This CDR3 region has 14 residues. Germline assignment: CDR1 ENHRY and CDR2 SYGVKD. The chain carries TRBV10-3 and TRBJ2-3, with TRBD1 matching over 7 bases. The sequence was obtained from a human donor. The source material was thymocytes. CDR3 coding DNA: TGTGCCATCAGCCCCGACAGGGATCCAGATACGCAGTATTTT. Protein: CAISPDRDPDTQYF.